Listed below are T cell receptor beta chains from one sample, sequenced in a study of cytomegalovirus exposure and HLA in healthy donors. This table comes from immunoSEQ multiplex PCR, and its TCRdb copy is limited to in-frame clones, with some not included. The sample records more than 65,000 clones, 90% to 97% being singletons. Sequenced: PBMCs. The receptors were sampled from a woman under 30 in good health and CMV-seronegative. Each CDR3 is given with its conserved first and last residue. D genes are given only for firm matches. Not all rows give a size; the values are once, few, many and, for expanded clones, a class.

d_gene	v_gene	j_gene	abundance	CDR3aa	CDR3nt
.	TRBV4-1	TRBJ1-1	once	CASSHNNAGRTEAFF	TGCGCCAGCAGCCACAATAATGCAGGGCGGACTGAAGCTTTCTTT
.	TRBV4-2	TRBJ1-5	.	CASSQVMSSNQPQHF	TGTGCCAGCAGCCAAGTCATGAGTAGCAATCAGCCCCAGCATTTT
.	TRBV5-6	TRBJ2-5	.	CASSLVAAGLETQYF	TGTGCCAGCAGCTTGGTGGCTGCAGGTTTAGAGACCCAGTACTTC
.	TRBV19	TRBJ2-7	.	CASSIRVGGRSYEQYF	TGTGCCAGTAGCATTAGAGTAGGGGGAAGATCGTACGAGCAGTACTTC
.	TRBV4-1	TRBJ2-3	.	CASSQWGGIGTDTQYF	TGCGCCAGCAGCCAATGGGGCGGGATAGGCACAGATACGCAGTATTTT
.	TRBV10-2	TRBJ2-7	.	CASKDSTVYEQYF	TGCGCCAGCAAGGACTCAACGGTGTACGAGCAGTACTTC
TRBD1	TRBV18	TRBJ2-1	.	CASSPATGTAYNEQFF	TGTGCCAGCTCACCAGCGACCGGGACAGCCTACAATGAGCAGTTCTTC
TRBD2	TRBV18	TRBJ2-7	.	CASSPPSREGYEQYF	TGTGCCAGCTCACCACCGAGTCGGGAGGGATACGAGCAGTACTTC
TRBD2	TRBV5-1	TRBJ2-1	.	CASSSLAGGQYNEQFF	TGCGCCAGCAGCTCGCTAGCGGGAGGCCAATACAATGAGCAGTTCTTC
TRBD1	TRBV14	TRBJ1-3	.	CASSPHRGESGNTIYF	TGTGCCAGCAGCCCGCACAGGGGTGAATCCGGAAACACCATATATTTT
.	TRBV20-1	TRBJ1-2	.	CSAYYSYGYTF	TGCAGTGCTTATTACAGCTATGGCTACACCTTC
.	TRBV6-5	TRBJ2-2	.	CASRYWRTGELFF	TGTGCCAGCAGGTATTGGCGGACCGGGGAGCTGTTTTTT
.	TRBV19	TRBJ2-4	.	CASTAYRGIQYF	TGTGCCAGTACGGCTTACCGCGGCATTCAGTACTTC
.	TRBV7-9	TRBJ1-5	.	CASSLEGRGQPQHF	TGTGCCAGCAGCTTAGAAGGCAGAGGTCAGCCCCAGCATTTT
TRBD2	TRBV5-1	TRBJ2-7	.	CASSLMGVAGGAYEQYF	TGCGCCAGCAGCTTGATGGGGGTAGCGGGGGGGGCCTACGAGCAGTACTTC
TRBD1	TRBV10-3	TRBJ2-7	.	CAISEGTGTLYEQYF	TGTGCCATCAGTGAGGGGACAGGGACCCTCTACGAGCAGTACTTC
.	TRBV19	TRBJ1-1	.	CASSIATSFMNTEAFF	TGTGCCAGTAGTATAGCGACAAGTTTCATGAACACTGAAGCTTTCTTT
.	TRBV15	TRBJ2-7	.	CATSRREAYEQYF	TGTGCCACCAGCAGGAGGGAGGCGTACGAGCAGTACTTC
TRBD1	TRBV5-6	TRBJ1-1	once	CASSSGTGEAFF	TGTGCCAGCAGCTCCGGGACAGGTGAAGCTTTCTTT
TRBD1	TRBV4-1	TRBJ2-7	.	CASSQQGVGYEQYF	TGCGCCAGCAGCCAGCAGGGGGTCGGCTACGAGCAGTACTTC
.	TRBV19	TRBJ2-1	.	CASTARFMVSGSYNEQFF	TGTGCCAGTACCGCTCGCTTTATGGTTAGCGGCTCCTACAATGAGCAGTTCTTC
.	TRBV7-9	TRBJ1-2	.	CASRRRANYGYTF	TGTGCCAGCAGACGAAGAGCTAACTATGGCTACACCTTC
.	TRBV28	TRBJ2-1	.	CATGGQNEQFF	TGTGCCACCGGGGGGCAGAATGAGCAGTTCTTC
.	TRBV5-1	TRBJ1-1	once	CASSSGDSHTEAFF	TGCGCCAGCAGCTCTGGCGACAGTCACACTGAAGCTTTCTTT
TRBD1	TRBV7-9	TRBJ1-5	.	CASSRTGDQPQHF	TGTGCCAGCAGCAGGACAGGGGATCAGCCCCAGCATTTT
TRBD2	TRBV30	TRBJ2-1	.	CAWDPPLAGPGYNEQFF	TGTGCCTGGGATCCTCCCTTAGCGGGACCGGGGTACAATGAGCAGTTCTTC
TRBD1	TRBV27	TRBJ1-1	.	CASRFGQGAEAFF	TGTGCCAGCAGGTTCGGACAGGGGGCTGAAGCTTTCTTT
.	TRBV25-1	TRBJ2-1	.	CASSEYGGNEQFF	TGTGCCAGCAGTGAATATGGGGGGAATGAGCAGTTCTTC
.	TRBV7-9	TRBJ1-1	.	CASSSSGTEAFF	TGTGCCAGCAGCTCCTCAGGCACTGAAGCTTTCTTT
.	TRBV9	TRBJ2-7	.	CASSGLASYEQYF	TGTGCCAGCAGCGGACTGGCCTCCTACGAGCAGTACTTC
.	TRBV5-6	TRBJ2-7	.	CASSLVWGGYEQYF	TGTGCCAGCAGCTTGGTGTGGGGAGGCTACGAGCAGTACTTC
.	TRBV10-3	TRBJ2-6	.	CAISVREPSGANVLTF	TGTGCCATCAGTGTTCGGGAGCCTTCTGGGGCCAACGTCCTGACTTTC
.	TRBV2	TRBJ2-6	few	CASTVGSSGANVLTF	TGTGCCAGCACTGTGGGGAGCTCTGGGGCCAACGTCCTGACTTTC
.	TRBV9	TRBJ1-1	.	CASSWLNNADTEAFF	TGTGCCAGCAGCTGGTTAAATAATGCGGACACTGAAGCTTTCTTT
.	TRBV28	TRBJ2-7	.	CASSLFLATGYEQYF	TGTGCCAGCAGTTTATTCCTAGCTACCGGCTACGAGCAGTACTTC
.	TRBV7-2	TRBJ2-3	.	CASSFLRGADTQYF	TGTGCCAGCAGCTTCCTCAGGGGAGCAGATACGCAGTATTTT
.	TRBV4-1	TRBJ1-1	.	CASSQDPKRAFF	TGCGCCAGCAGCCAAGACCCCAAGAGAGCTTTCTTT
TRBD1	TRBV10-1	TRBJ1-1	.	CASRAEGAPRNTEAFF	TGCGCCAGCAGAGCTGAGGGGGCACCTCGGAACACTGAAGCTTTCTTT
.	TRBV7-2	TRBJ2-5	.	CASSLFVETQYF	TGTGCCAGCAGCCTTTTTGTAGAGACCCAGTACTTC
TRBD2	TRBV5-1	TRBJ2-7	.	CASSPIAAGDEQYF	TGCGCCAGCAGCCCCATAGCGGCGGGGGACGAGCAGTACTTC
TRBD2	TRBV10-3	TRBJ2-5	.	CAISESTSGSPTETQYF	TGTGCCATCAGTGAGTCCACTAGCGGGAGCCCCACGGAGACCCAGTACTTC
TRBD1	TRBV9	TRBJ2-2	.	CASSRGTVVNTGELFF	TGTGCCAGCAGCAGAGGGACAGTGGTGAACACCGGGGAGCTGTTTTTT
TRBD2	TRBV18	TRBJ2-1	once	CASSQGTSHNEQFF	TGTGCCAGCTCACAAGGGACTAGCCACAATGAGCAGTTCTTC
TRBD1	TRBV18	TRBJ1-2	.	CASATGTGWGYTF	TGTGCCAGCGCGACCGGGACAGGGTGGGGCTACACCTTC
TRBD1	TRBV19	TRBJ2-7	.	CASSMDRGLGEQYF	TGTGCCAGTAGTATGGACAGGGGGCTGGGCGAGCAGTACTTC
TRBD2	TRBV7-8	TRBJ2-6	.	CASSLREDNVLTF	TGTGCCAGCAGCTTACGGGAGGACAACGTCCTGACTTTC
.	TRBV2	TRBJ1-3	.	CASKRGWGLPYENTIYF	TGTGCCAGCAAAAGGGGATGGGGGCTCCCTTATGAAAACACCATATATTTT
.	TRBV5-4	TRBJ1-1	few	CASSFTGNEAFF	TGTGCCAGCAGCTTTACCGGGAATGAAGCTTTCTTT